These 4 T cell receptor beta chains were sequenced from one sample in a study of CD8+ T cells in alopecia areata. Isolated RNA was reverse transcribed into cDNA used as the sequencing template. Sequencing used immunoSEQ multiplex PCR; TCRdb keeps in-frame clones, though not all of them. The sample holds over 250,000 clones, and no clone turns up only once. Cutaneous lymph node cells were pooled, and they were sorted using CD4, CD8alpha, NKG2D, NKG2ACE and other markers. The sequencing sample was made of CD4+ T cells sorted from a lymph node. The receptors were gathered from a C3H/HeJ mouse with alopecia areata. Mouse strain MHC haplotype: H2-k.

For this clone: Mouse germline and gene names are used. The read terminates 4 residues ahead of where the CDR3 ends, so the germline J gene completes it. V gene TRBV15 combines with J gene TRBJ2-1; 12 bases are shared with TRBD2. The CDR3 has 13 residues. Germline assignment: CDR1 SGHND and CDR2 FRSKSL. The CDR3: CALGTGGWAEQFF. CDR3 DNA (partial): TGTGCCCTGGGGACTGGGGGGTGGGCT.

In its sample, this clone was seen a few times. Genes and germline come from the mouse. The DNA ends 4 residues before the CDR3 does, and the rest of the CDR3 is filled in from the germline J gene. V usage is TRBV13-3 and J usage is TRBJ2-1; 9 nucleotides agree with TRBD2. The CDR3 totals 15 residues. With 3 bases clipped from V and 4 bases from J, the junction kept 5 bases outside the gene matches. In germline, CDR1 is NNHDY, CDR2 SYVADS. The CDR3 is CASSAWGGPYAEQFF. The part of the CDR3 DNA that was read is TGTGCCAGCAGTGCATGGGGGGGCCCTTATGCT.

As concerns this clone: The listed genes are named as in mouse. The observed sequence ends 4 residues before the CDR3 terminus, with the missing tail filled in from the germline J gene. This sample includes further DNA sequences coding for the same CDR3. The chain carries TRBV1 and TRBJ1-2; no clear D gene. This CDR3 is 14 amino acids long. Germline V gene lookup returns CDR1 NSQYPW and CDR2 LRSPGD (reference sequence). The V end lost 3 bases, the J end lost 0 bases, and 8 bases lay between the germline ends. The part of the CDR3 DNA that was read is TGCACCTGCAGTGCTCAACAGTCAAACTCC. Protein: CTCSAQQSNS. The whole CDR3 region reads CTCSAQQSNSDYTF.

This clone has just a few counts. The gene names here belong to mouse. From the germline J gene comes the end of the CDR3, since the read stops 4 residues before it. The chain carries TRBV19 and TRBJ2-7, with TRBD2 matching over 10 bases. This CDR3 contains 15 residues. Germline CDR1 and CDR2: FNHDT and SITEND (reference sequence). Losses at the gene ends were 4 bases for V and 2 bases for J; bases not matched to a gene: 6. The CDR3 loop reads CASSGRDWGPYEQYF. The sequenced CDR3 bases are TGTGCCAGCAGTGGCCGGGACTGGGGTCCCTAT. The full variable domain, its missing parts supplied by reference TRBV19 and TRBJ2-7, is GGIITQTPKFLIGQEGQKLTLKCQQNFNHDTMYWYRQDSGKGLRLIYYSITENDLQKGDLSEGYDASREKKSSFSLTVTSAQKNEMAVFLCASSGRDWGPYEQYFGPGTRLTVL.